Shown below are 15 T cell receptor beta chains from a single sample sequenced in a study of cytomegalovirus exposure and HLA in healthy donors. PCR primers comprised 60 Vbeta and 13 Jbeta primers. Assay used: immunoSEQ multiplex PCR; TCRdb lists only in-frame clones, some missing. The top ten clones hold roughly 1.9% of a sample with about 210,000 clones, about 80% of them seen once. The sequenced material came from PBMCs. The receptors stem from a male donor in good health and CMV-seronegative.

The CDR3 region is CASSLGPGQGTGELFF. DNA for the CDR3: TGCGCCAGCAGCCTAGGGCCGGGACAGGGGACCGGGGAGCTGTTTTTT. This rearrangement joins TRBV4-3 to TRBJ2-2; TRBD1 matches 10 bases. Germline CDR1 and CDR2: LGHNA and YSLEER. The V segment lost 4 bases and the J segment 5 bases; nucleotides outside the gene matches: 7. The CDR3 sequence is 16 residues long.

The rearrangement uses TRBV10-3 and TRBJ1-2, with D tentatively TRBD1 (6 bases). The CDR3 loop spans 12 amino acids. CDR1 and CDR2 from the germline V gene are ENHRY and SYGVKD. CDR3 region: CASKAGDYGYTF. CDR3 coding DNA: TGTGCTTCCAAGGCAGGGGACTATGGCTACACCTTC.

This clone was observed a single time. This chain links TRBV5-1 with TRBJ2-7, with TRBD2 matching over 13 bases. CDR1 and CDR2 from the germline V gene are SGHRS and YFSETQ. The CDR3 consists of 19 residues. The trim removed 0 bases at V and 0 bases at J, leaving 9 bases unmatched. The CDR3 loop is CASSLGGWGLAGLSYEQYF. The DNA of the CDR3 is TGCGCCAGCAGCTTGGGAGGTTGGGGACTAGCGGGACTCTCCTACGAGCAGTACTTC. The whole variable domain, filled in from reference TRBV5-1 and TRBJ2-7, reads KAGVTQTPRYLIKTRGQQVTLSCSPISGHRSVSWYQQTPGQGLQFLFEYFSETQRNKGNFPGRFSGRQFSNSRSEMNVSTLELGDSALYLCASSLGGWGLAGLSYEQYFGPGTRLTVT.

DNA of the CDR3: TGTGCCAGCAGTGCCGTCTGGACAGTGAACACTGAAGCTTTCTTT. Protein product: CASSAVWTVNTEAFF. The rearrangement links TRBV25-1 to TRBJ1-1; TRBD1 is a possible D gene (6 bases). Looked up from germline, CDR1 is MGHDK and CDR2 is SYGVNS. V shed 4 bases and J shed 0 bases, with 12 bases lying between them. CDR3 length: 15 amino acids.

In DNA form, the CDR3 reads TGTGCCAGCAGCTTTTTGGTCGGCAGCGACTCTGGGGCCAACGTCCTGACTTTC. Its protein is CASSFLVGSDSGANVLTF. The chain carries TRBV5-5 and TRBJ2-6; D remains ambiguous. The CDR3 has 18 residues. From germline, CDR1 is SGHKS and CDR2 YYEKEE (reference sequence). Trimming took off 2 bases at V and 0 bases at J, with 15 bases between the two ends.

This chain joins TRBV25-1 and TRBJ2-3; TRBD1 aligns across 10 bases. Germline CDR1 and CDR2: MGHDK and SYGVNS. CDR3 length: 14 residues. The J segment lost 3 bases and the V segment lost 4 bases, leaving 1 base of the junction unmatched. The CDR3: CASSGQGATDTQYF. The CDR3 DNA follows: TGTGCCAGCAGTGGACAGGGGGCAACAGATACGCAGTATTTT.

The chain carries TRBV9 and TRBJ2-7; D not resolved. Trimming left V 0 bases short and J 2 bases short, with 12 bases between. Germline CDR1 and CDR2: SGDLS and YYNGEE. CDR3 length: 15 residues. The CDR3: CASSVGAASPYEQYF. In nucleotides, the CDR3 is TGTGCCAGCAGCGTAGGGGCAGCCTCACCCTACGAGCAGTACTTC.

The genes are TRBV5-4 and TRBJ1-1; TRBD1 matches at 7 bases. The CDR3 runs to 13 residues. The germline V gene has CDR1 SGHNT and CDR2 YYREEE (reference sequence). V was clipped by 5 bases and J by 1 base; unmatched bases: 2. CDR3 protein: CASSGQANTEAFF. CDR3 coding DNA: TGTGCCAGCAGTGGACAGGCGAACACTGAAGCTTTCTTT.

The chain couples TRBV19 to TRBJ1-5, with D possibly TRBD1 on 5 matching bases. This CDR3 is 14 amino acids long. V lost 6 bases and J lost 6, with 15 bases in between. Germline V gene data show CDR1 as LNHDA and CDR2 as SQIVND (reference sequence). The CDR3 nucleotides read TGTGCCAGTAGGGGGCGCCCCGATAGTCAGCCCCAGCATTTT. This codes for CASRGRPDSQPQHF.

The chain uses TRBV7-9 and TRBJ2-2, with 9 bases fitting TRBD2. The CDR3 totals 16 residues. From germline, CDR1 is SEHNR and CDR2 FQNEAQ (reference sequence). V dropped 7 bases and J dropped 9; count of bases not matched to a gene: 15. DNA for the CDR3: TGTGCCAGCACGTGGAGCGGGACTAGCTTATATAGGGAGCTGTTTTTT. Amino acids: CASTWSGTSLYRELFF.

V and J are TRBV7-8 and TRBJ1-2, with a tentative D call TRBD1 (5 bases). The CDR3 length is 15 residues. V dropped 10 bases and J dropped 8 bases, with 26 bases sitting between them. Germline values: CDR1 SGHVS, CDR2 FQNEAQ. The CDR3 loop reads CATSQGGNGGRGYTF. The CDR3 bases are TGTGCCACCTCGCAAGGCGGAAACGGGGGTAGAGGCTACACCTTC.

The chain has TRBV15 and TRBJ2-7; 7 bases are shared with TRBD1. Trimming cost V 2 bases and J 2 bases; bases outside gene matches: 12. The germline CDR1 and CDR2 sequences are LNHNV and YYDKDF (reference sequence). This CDR3 is built from 17 residues. Written as DNA, the CDR3 is TGTGCCACCAGCAGACCCTCTGAGACAGGGATTCCCTACGAGCAGTACTTC. This sequence encodes CATSRPSETGIPYEQYF.

The chain recombines TRBV6-5 with TRBJ2-2; D call uncertain. The V end was cut by 2 bases, the J end by 2 bases, with 3 bases between. From germline, CDR1 is MNHEY and CDR2 SVGAGI. This CDR3 is 13 amino acids long. CDR3 protein: CASSYPNTGELFF. The CDR3 bases are TGTGCCAGCAGTTACCCTAACACCGGGGAGCTGTTTTTT.

This rearrangement joins TRBV6-6 to TRBJ1-6, with D unclear. Trimming removed 2 bases at V and 9 bases at J, with 11 bases between. The CDR3 totals 14 residues. CDR1 and CDR2 from the germline V gene are MNHNY and SVGAGI (reference sequence). DNA of the CDR3: TGTGCCAGCAGTTACGGGCAGTTGGGTTCACCCCTCCACTTT. As protein: CASSYGQLGSPLHF.

The chain recombines TRBV29-1 with TRBJ2-7; 11 bases are shared with TRBD2. The CDR3 extends over 12 amino acids. Germline assignment: CDR1 SQVTM and CDR2 ANQGSEA. V gave up 6 bases and J gave up 7 bases; unmatched junction bases: 5. The CDR3 sequence: CSVASGRSEQYF. The CDR3, as DNA: TGCAGCGTGGCTAGCGGGAGGAGTGAGCAGTACTTC.